This T cell receptor (beta chain) was documented in a study of liver allograft versus peripheral blood T cells (dated by TCRdb to about 2020). Study-level background: In liver transplant recipients, the study looked at T cell receptor repertoires in the peripheral blood and set them against the repertoires found within the transplanted livers.

As concerns this clonotype: Its antigen remains undetermined. There are no base qualities to consult, and no much larger clone falls within one base.

Reads for this sample came from an Illumina MiSeq. The public reads were reprocessed in TCRdb via fastp at Q25 and MiXCR, keeping in-frame beta chains. All rows with the same CDR3 protein become a single entry with the most common DNA and genes. Recorded for this sample are several thousand distinct CDR3 sequences; roughly 15% of them occurred a single time. Jointly, the top ten make up 2.5% to 3% of the sample. General findings and caveats noted by the study authors: T cell receptor repertoires inside liver allografts were reported to be different from the repertoires detected in peripheral blood.

CDR1 and CDR2 are drawn from the germline V gene: SNHLY, FYNNEI. Spanning cysteine to phenylalanine, the CDR3 consists of 16 amino acids. CDR3 DNA only is kept here, 48 bases in frame from base 1. V loses 8 bases at its end and J loses 10 bases; junction bases beyond the gene matches: 17. The chain joins TRBV2 to TRBJ2-1; 10 middle bases align to TRBD2. This TCR was sampled from a human patient who had a liver transplant. Once a transplant has taken place, some T cells may be donor derived. This receptor carries the CDR3 CASEQGAASGRPEQFF. The DNA sequence is as follows: TGTGCCAGCGAACAGGGCGCGGCTAGCGGGAGACCCGAGCAGTTCTTC.